This TCR beta chain was sequenced for a study of CD8 T cells in Susac syndrome. Whole-study results and caveats: Within Susac syndrome CD4+ T cell repertoires, clonal expansion was not evident.

As regards this clonotype: The antigen is undetermined.

Random hexamers were used to reverse transcribe the RNA input (roughly 0.5 to 1 ug). TCR beta CDR3 was amplified by immunoSEQ multiplex PCR. This amplification extended across 54 Vbeta and 13 Jbeta segments. One entry per CDR3 protein results from TCRdb running MiXCR on the immunoSEQ multiplex PCR reads. The profile shows about 180,000 distinct CDR3 sequences, approximately 94% of them singletons. TEMRA cells underwent FACS enrichment and CD8+ and CD4+ T cells underwent negative isolation. The CDR3 is 17 amino acids. Trimming removed 8 bases at V and 2 bases at J, with 19 bases between. The germline gives CDR1 MNHNS, CDR2 SASEGT.

The TCR comes from a human donor with Susac syndrome. Sequenced input: CD4+ T cells from PBMCs. V gene TRBV6-1 combines with J gene TRBJ2-6; the D gene is possibly TRBD1 (5 bases). The CDR3 here is CASRIGEKFAGANVLTF. CDR3 DNA: TGTGCCAGCCGCATAGGGGAAAAGTTCGCTGGGGCCAACGTCCTGACTTTC.